The present entry profiles one TCR beta chain with its context. The target antigen is unknown. The data derive from a study of T-cell reconstitution after alpha-beta-depleted transplantation in children. Whole-study findings and limits: From newly produced T cells came most of the T-cell counts and diversity one year after transplant. Some patients' high day-60 TCRbeta diversity was attributed to recipient cells surviving conditioning. By about two months after transplant, alpha-beta T cells reportedly arose from several hundred graft clones that had expanded.

Researchers prepared the TCRbeta library using unique molecular identifiers, the study reports. TCRdb reanalysed the PCR reads using MiXCR and keeps one entry per CDR3 protein. The sample lists roughly 300,000 distinct CDR3 sequences, around 10% seen once, with 23% in the top ten. Germline V CDR1 and CDR2: LNHDA, SQIVND (reference sequence). V shed 7 bases and J shed 1 base, with 11 bases lying between them. The CDR3 totals 14 residues. The source is a male patient between 2 and 10 years old who had a stem cell transplant for chronic granulomatous disease, so the T cells may come from the graft donor. The sample was peripheral blood, taken 180 days after TCRalphabeta/CD19-depleted stem cell transplant. The V gene is TRBV19, the J gene TRBJ2-1, with D hard to call. CDR3 region: CASNQAGSYNEQFF. For the CDR3, the DNA is TGTGCCAGTAACCAAGCCGGATCCTACAATGAGCAGTTCTTC. Based on the CDR3 plus reference TRBV19 and TRBJ2-1, the full variable domain is DGGITQSPKYLFRKEGQNVTLSCEQNLNHDAMYWYRQDPGQGLRLIYYSQIVNDFQKGDIAEGYSVSREKKESFPLTVTSAQKNPTAFYLCASNQAGSYNEQFFGPGTRLTVL.